This T cell receptor beta chain stems from a study of cytomegalovirus exposure and HLA in healthy donors (dated by TCRdb to between 2016 and 2019). Study-level background: In an earlier analysis of under 750 of the donors, 250 to 350 Gb of sequence data and 95 million to 130 million unique TCR beta sequences from 150 million to 200 million T cells were reported. In a later genetic analysis, genome-wide SNP genotypes for about 55% of the 666 donors were used, and that subset was treated as a discovery cohort. In a later analysis, previously published TCR beta repertoires from 670 or so donors were re-analyzed and high-resolution HLA genotyping was added so that TCR occurrence patterns could be studied. Donor age, sex, ethnicity and CMV serostatus were compiled together with the repertoire data. Among the roughly 390 genotyped donors, roughly 80% belonged to the genetic ancestry cluster associated with self-reported Caucasian donors. In addition to the first cohort of approximately 650 subjects, a separate validation cohort of around 110 different subjects was used. On average, about 240,000 unique TCR beta nucleotide sequences were sequenced per donor among several hundred genotyped donors of the cohort, with roughly 18% of those sequences being non-productive. The study aimed to test whether cataloging public T cell receptors could reveal signatures of past pathogen exposure. Rather than using new phenotypic data, the later analysis identified candidate immune exposures from TCR beta sequences and from how often those sequences occurred across donors. The study used immunosequencing to profile the T cell repertoires of about 670 subjects and linked those repertoires to cytomegalovirus serostatus. Because of strong linkage in the cohort, roughly 5 DR-DQ haplotypes were treated as single units for association and clustering. HLA typing covered class I and class II loci at four-digit resolution. The number of typed donors differed by locus: about 620-640 for A, B, C, DRB1 and DQB1; approximately 520 for DQA1; roughly 600 for DPA1; and 400 to 480 for DPB1. The study combined high-throughput TCR immunosequencing, statistical association of individual TCRs with disease status, and machine learning to predict cytomegalovirus infection status. Every discovery cohort repertoire had been produced on one sequencing platform. About 280 gigabases of sequencing data and around 90 million unique TCR sequences made up an early release that covered nearly 650 HLA-typed donors. An earlier analysis of approximately 630 of the donors applied high-throughput TCR beta sequencing to assess whether each TCR beta V gene segment acted as functional or pseudogenic. Results the study describes overall, beyond this receptor: A later analysis associated about 18,000 TCR beta sequences with specific HLA alleles at a false discovery rate of 0.05. In a later analysis, HLA-associated TCR beta chains were found to be more clonally expanded and to have lower generation probabilities than equally common non-associated chains. For the cohort, immune exposure information was limited to CMV serostatus. Most CMV-associated TCR beta chains appeared to be HLA-restricted in a later analysis, and the HLA associations seemed to be driven largely by CMV exposure. The earlier analysis of approximately 560 of the donors excluded about 16 rarely observed V segments, including chromosome 9 orphons, because counts were too low. Several of the top co-occurrence clusters appeared to be linked to parvovirus B19, influenza, CMV and Epstein-Barr virus, according to a later analysis. Across donors, most TCR sequences were observed very rarely, whereas some public TCRs were present in many individuals. A later analysis found that TCR association rates varied across HLA loci, with DRB1 alleles showing the most associated TCRs and HLA-C alleles the fewest. Because the 87-base-pair reads could not distinguish some IMGT-functional V segments, including TRBV6-2 and TRBV6-3, those segments were excluded. A group of highly shared sequence variants was considered likely to be a technical artifact of the sequencing pipeline. Correlated functional status among segregating V segments might be attributable to linkage disequilibrium, but an unknown experimental factor could not be ruled out. An earlier analysis of approximately 590 of the donors showed that most TCR beta V segments appeared in productive rearrangements either about 90% or about 30% of the time, which broadly matched IMGT annotations. In the study, about 150 TCR beta chains were listed as associated with cytomegalovirus. In both the original and validation cohorts, the classifier was reported to diagnose cytomegalovirus status with high specificity and sensitivity. A further reported finding was that TCR beta sequences accurately predicted the HLA-A and HLA-B alleles for most subjects in the first cohort. According to a later genetic analysis, donors in an Asian-associated ancestry cluster had fewer N-insertions in productive TCRs than the approximately 650-donor mean. Strong co-occurrence of HLA alleles, especially DR and DQ, made assigning TCR associations to individual alleles difficult. A later genetic analysis associated a missense DCLRE1C variant with V-gene and J-gene trimming of TCR beta chains, and an independent cohort replicated the association. The authors suggested that the approach could potentially be generalized to other disease states and immunological phenotypes. In vitro tests confirmed that a few of the cytomegalovirus-associated TCR beta chains recognize cytomegalovirus antigens. The presence/absence analyses assumed that sequencing depth was roughly uniform across donors, and that assumption may not be true. Because HLA typing was missing for some donors at each locus, association tests included only the typed subset. Only TCR beta chains were sequenced in this cohort, and the absence of alpha or paired-chain data limited detectable features.

In regard to this clone: This clone's antigen is unknown. No clone much larger than this one lies a single base away; base qualities are absent.

The germline V gene encodes CDR1 SEHNR and CDR2 FQNEAQ (reference sequence). From cysteine to phenylalanine, the CDR3 is 13 amino acids long. Just CDR3 DNA is preserved here, 39 bases in frame from base 1. Germline trimming: 11 bases from V, 5 bases from J; junction bases outside gene matches: 8. Receptor amplification or capture employed the immunoSEQ multiplex PCR assay. For the multiplex PCR, a mixture combining 60 forward primers for TCR Vbeta segments and 13 reverse primers for TCR Jbeta segments was used. Amplification of the CDR3 region of rearranged TCR beta genes was performed with a multiplex PCR assay on genomic DNA. The Illumina HiSeq System was used to sequence the amplified TCR beta libraries as 87-base-pair reads. As for the authors' bioinformatics: A later analysis tallied approximately 87 million unique TCR beta chains across the 610 or so repertoires, and 10 million to 11 million of those chains were shared by two or more donors. Raw reads were error-corrected and collapsed into unique sequences with a nearest-neighbor algorithm that merged closely related sequences to remove PCR and sequencing errors. Alignment of CDR3 sequences to IMGT reference sequences was used to assign V, D and J gene segments. For a sequence to be retained, a match of at least six nucleotides to both a V gene segment and a J gene segment was required. A rearrangement counted as productive if the CDR3 had no stop codons and remained in frame with V and J, and every other rearrangement counted as non-productive. Following IMGT convention, CDR3 was defined as the stretch from the second conserved V-encoded cysteine up to the conserved J-encoded phenylalanine. In an earlier analysis of around 640 of the donors, sequences lacking an unambiguous match to a single V gene segment were excluded. In an earlier analysis of 587 of the donors, a V segment was called functional when productive rearrangements were above 56.7%, and segregating when the standard deviation between donors exceeded 5%. To diagnose cytomegalovirus status from the catalog of TCR beta chain sequences, a statistical classification framework was built. V and J gene assignment, in a later analysis, came from comparing TCR nucleotide sequences with IMGT/GENE-DB human TR gene sequences. The TCRdist pipeline was used in a later analysis to assign CDR3 sequences and most-parsimonious VDJ recombination scenarios. A later analysis defined each TCR beta chain by its CDR3 amino acid sequence plus V-gene family, and excluded reads lacking a unique V-gene family. A later analysis removed several hundred highly shared, low-generation-probability nucleotide sequences to deal with suspected cross-contamination and a sequencing artifact. For each public chain, a later analysis derived a clonal expansion index from normalized ranks of inferred template counts within each repertoire. A later analysis computed generation probabilities with a VDJ recombination model fitted to out-of-frame rearrangements, and checked the results against IGoR. In a later analysis, hypergeometric tests were used to score TCR-TCR, TCR-HLA and TCR-CMV co-occurrence, with a repertoire-size bias correction applied to TCR pairs. A later analysis estimated false discovery rates by permuting HLA or CMV assignments 20 times. In a later analysis, co-occurring TCRs were grouped using DBSCAN, and TCRdist sequence similarity was added for clustering within HLA-allele-positive subsets. Co-occurrence clustering excluded repertoires with fewer than 30,000 or more than 120,000 public chains, plus five with anomalous nucleotide sharing. In TCRdb, the immuneACCESS table is reduced to in-frame sequences with V and J assigned. These tables do not hold every clone; where another copy was compared, an unresolved V gene accounts for under half, and the others remain unexplained. The D gene and trimming were derived from the DNA, and the V and J assignments and clone size from that table. The table for this sample lists 100,000 or so clones; around 80% of them were counted only once. About 6.8% of the sample goes to the ten largest clones.

In total, about 650 healthy bone marrow donors made up the cohort. Cohort members were all nominally healthy when sampled, although unrecorded immune exposures were likely present. The donor was CMV seronegative and belonged to the group of approximately 320 seronegative cohort members. A peripheral blood sample was collected from each donor, and TCR beta sequencing was performed on peripheral blood mononuclear cells. Genomic DNA was extracted from the blood cell samples with the Qiagen DNeasy Blood Extraction Kit. Input material: PBMCs. The chain employs TRBV7-9 and TRBJ2-5, with TRBD2 identical over 10 junction bases. The receptor was derived from a man between 25 and 39 years old in good health and CMV-seronegative. The bases are TGTGCCTCGGGCACTAGCGGGGCGGAGACCCAGTACTTC. Its amino acids are CASGTSGAETQYF.